This paragraph reports one T cell receptor beta chain. The antigen is unknown. This specimen comes from a study of vaccination effects on CD4 cells after COVID-19. General study points: The study found marked clonal contraction of infection- and vaccine-induced clones late after vaccination.

With the ViraFEST assay, the study expanded antigen-specific CD4+ T cells using viral peptide pools, then sequenced them. CD4+ T cell isolation took place after 10 days of culture. SARS-CoV-2 infection was confirmed by PCR in the person between March and December 2020. V dropped 1 base and J dropped 6 bases, with 7 bases sitting between them. The CDR3 spans 13 residues. CDR1 is LGHDT and CDR2 is YNNKEL in the germline V gene (reference sequence). The repertoire was sequenced with immunoSEQ multiplex PCR; TCRdb's copy has only in-frame clones and lacks some. This sample carries about 45,000 clones, approximately 70% of them seen once, and the ten largest clones take over 25%.

The chain couples TRBV3-1 (or the pseudogene TRBV3-2) to TRBJ2-4; D is uncertain. This TCR was sampled from a human donor who had a prior SARS-CoV-2 infection. Here the sequenced sample was CD4+ T cells from PBMCs cultured with a peptide pool, taken before COVID-19 vaccination. CDR3 residues: CASSQALLNIQYF. CDR3 DNA: TGTGCCAGCAGCCAAGCATTGTTAAACATTCAGTACTTC.